This is a list of T cell receptor beta chains from one sample in a study of T-cell reconstitution after alpha-beta-depleted transplantation in children. MiXCR was run by TCRdb on the PCR reads, yielding one entry per CDR3 protein. The table shows a few hundred thousand distinct CDR3 sequences, with under 15% occurring only once. This material consisted of PBMCs from the stem cell graft donor, taken from the stem cell graft. The source of these receptors is a human donor who donated a stem cell graft to a child with combined immunodeficiency. Each CDR3 is given with its conserved first and last residue. D genes are given only for firm matches. Rows give clone size only sometimes, using once, few, many, or a class for an expanded clone.

TGCGCCAGCAGCTTGGAGGCAGGGGATTCCTACGAGCAGTACTTC	CASSLEAGDSYEQYF	TRBV5-1	.	few	TRBJ2-7
TGTGCCAGCAGGGCTCTAGCGGGAGTATCGGATGAGCAGTTCTTC	CASRALAGVSDEQFF	TRBV2	TRBD2	few	TRBJ2-1
TGCGCCAGCAGCAGCAAGCGGGGGGGCAACACCGGGGAGCTGTTTTTT	CASSSKRGGNTGELFF	TRBV5-1	TRBD2	many	TRBJ2-2
TGTGCCAGCAGCTTACACGGGGCGGCCGGGGAGCTGTTTTTT	CASSLHGAAGELFF	TRBV7-6	.	few	TRBJ2-2
TGCGCCAGCAGCCCCTCAGGGCTCACCGGGGAGCTGTTTTTT	CASSPSGLTGELFF	TRBV5-1	.	few	TRBJ2-2
TGTGCCAGCGACAGGGAGGGGACAGATACGCAGTATTTT	CASDREGTDTQYF	TRBV12-3/TRBV12-4	.	few	TRBJ2-3
TGTGCCACCAGCAGGGAGCGTCTGGGTCAGCCCCAGCATTTT	CATSRERLGQPQHF	TRBV15	.	many	TRBJ1-5
TGCAGTGCTAGAGGGGGTACCAAGGACAGGGTATACAATGAGCAGTTCTTC	CSARGGTKDRVYNEQFF	TRBV20-1	TRBD1	.	TRBJ2-1
TGTGCCACCAGCAGAGATCACTCAGACATGGGGACCTACGAGCAGTACTTC	CATSRDHSDMGTYEQYF	TRBV15	.	many	TRBJ2-7
TGTGCCAGCAGCCGTAGCGGGAGAACCTACGAGCAGTACTTC	CASSRSGRTYEQYF	TRBV6-1	TRBD2	.	TRBJ2-7
TGTGCCAGCAATTCGGCAGGCTATGGCTACACCTTC	CASNSAGYGYTF	TRBV28	.	few	TRBJ1-2
TGTGCCAGCAGCCAAGTTCTGGGCACCGGGGAGCTGTTTTTT	CASSQVLGTGELFF	TRBV4-2	.	many	TRBJ2-2
TGTGCCAGCACAGGACAGCCTCAAGAGACCCAGTACTTC	CASTGQPQETQYF	TRBV25-1	.	.	TRBJ2-5
TGTGCCAGCAGCCAAGACCCAATCGAGCAGTACTTC	CASSQDPIEQYF	TRBV3-1	.	.	TRBJ2-7
TGTGCCAGCACCTTCCTAGGACGGGACACTGAAGCTTTCTTT	CASTFLGRDTEAFF	TRBV6-5	.	.	TRBJ1-1
TGTGCCAGCAGCTTATTGTCCAGGCTAATAAGGACCGGGGAGCTGTTTTTT	CASSLLSRLIRTGELFF	TRBV7-2	.	few	TRBJ2-2
TGTGCCAGCAGTGAACGGAGTTTGTTCGGGACGGATATTTACCAAGAGACCCAGTACTTC	CASSERSLFGTDIYQETQYF	TRBV6-1	.	.	TRBJ2-5
TGCGCCAGCAGCCAAGGAGAGGACAGGACCTACGAGCAGTACTTC	CASSQGEDRTYEQYF	TRBV4-1	TRBD1	few	TRBJ2-7
TGCAGCGCGAACGACAGGAGCGAGCAGTTCTTC	CSANDRSEQFF	TRBV29-1	.	many	TRBJ2-1
TGTGCCAGCAGTACTATCGACAGAGCCTACGAGCAGTACTTC	CASSTIDRAYEQYF	TRBV2	.	.	TRBJ2-7
TGTGCCAGCAGTCCGCCGGGACTAGCAAGCTACAATGAGCAGTTCTTC	CASSPPGLASYNEQFF	TRBV12-3/TRBV12-4	TRBD2	many	TRBJ2-1
TGTGCCAGCAGTTTAGAGAGGGCTTACAACGAGCAGTACTTC	CASSLERAYNEQYF	TRBV12-3/TRBV12-4	.	.	TRBJ2-7
TGTGCCAGCAGCTTGGGCCCAGGAAACGAGCAGTTATTC	CASSLGPGNEQLF	TRBV7-9	.	.	TRBJ2-1
TGTGCCAGCAGTTACTCTTGGGGTTTTGCGACGGGTGAGGATACGCAGTATTTT	CASSYSWGFATGEDTQYF	TRBV6-5	.	few	TRBJ2-3
TGCGCCAGCGGGACAGATAGCACAGATACGCAGTATTTT	CASGTDSTDTQYF	TRBV5-1	TRBD1	.	TRBJ2-3
TGTGCCATCAGTGAGTCGGGACCCTACTCCTACAATGAGCAGTTCTTC	CAISESGPYSYNEQFF	TRBV10-3	.	many	TRBJ2-1
TGCAGTGCTTGGAGCATTACTAGCGGAATATACGAGCAGTACTTC	CSAWSITSGIYEQYF	TRBV20-1	TRBD2	many	TRBJ2-7
TGTGCCAGCAGCAAATCTTGGGACAAAAAAAGCTACGAGCAGTACTTC	CASSKSWDKKSYEQYF	TRBV7-9	.	few	TRBJ2-7
TGTGCCAGCGGGGGGCCCTCCAACTCTGGGGCCAACGTCCTGACTTTC	CASGGPSNSGANVLTF	TRBV28	.	.	TRBJ2-6
TGCAGCGCCGGGGACCCGGGCTCCTACAATGAGCAGTTCTTC	CSAGDPGSYNEQFF	TRBV29-1	.	many	TRBJ2-1
TGTGCCAGCAGTTACAGACTAGCGGGTATCAATGAGCAGTTCTTC	CASSYRLAGINEQFF	TRBV6-5	TRBD2	.	TRBJ2-1
TGCGCCAGCAGCCGATTCAGGGGGGATGAGCAGTACTTC	CASSRFRGDEQYF	TRBV4-3	.	many	TRBJ2-7
TGTGCCATCAGTGAGGATCGGCGGGGGTGGGAGACCCAGTACTTC	CAISEDRRGWETQYF	TRBV10-3	TRBD2	many	TRBJ2-5
TGCGCCAGCAGCGAGGGGAATAGCAATCAGCCCCAGCATTTT	CASSEGNSNQPQHF	TRBV5-1	.	many	TRBJ1-5
TGTGCCATCAGTGAGTCGCTTAGCGGGAGGGCCCTGAATGAGCAGTTCTTC	CAISESLSGRALNEQFF	TRBV10-3	TRBD2	many	TRBJ2-1
TGTGCCAGCAGTTTACGGACCTCTGGAAACACCATATATTTT	CASSLRTSGNTIYF	TRBV12-3/TRBV12-4	.	.	TRBJ1-3
TGTGCCAGCAGCCAGAGGACAAGCCTAGAGACCCAGTACTTC	CASSQRTSLETQYF	TRBV7-2	.	few	TRBJ2-5
TGTGCCATCAGTGGCAGCGTAATTTCCTACAATGAGCAGTTCTTC	CAISGSVISYNEQFF	TRBV10-3	.	few	TRBJ2-1
TGTGCCAGCAGCTCCAGAAGGACAGATCCAGAGACCCAGTACTTC	CASSSRRTDPETQYF	TRBV5-4	.	.	TRBJ2-5
TGCGCCAGCAGCCAACGGACGGATTCCTACGAGCAGTACTTC	CASSQRTDSYEQYF	TRBV4-3	.	few	TRBJ2-7
TGTGCCATCCAGGGGGCCCATGAAAAACTGTTTTTT	CAIQGAHEKLFF	TRBV12-3/TRBV12-4	TRBD1	.	TRBJ1-4
TGTGCCATCAGTGAGTCGAGGGGCAGAGGACAAGAGACCCAGTACTTC	CAISESRGRGQETQYF	TRBV10-3	.	.	TRBJ2-5
TGTGCCATCAGTTCACAAAACGGGGCTGGGGCCAACGTCCTGACTTTC	CAISSQNGAGANVLTF	TRBV10-3	.	many	TRBJ2-6
TGTGCCAGCAGTTCGAACAGGGAATACGAGCAGTACTTC	CASSSNREYEQYF	TRBV12-3/TRBV12-4	.	.	TRBJ2-7
TGTGCCAGCAGCTTAGTAGCGGGACGATCCTACAATGAGCAGTTCTTC	CASSLVAGRSYNEQFF	TRBV11-3	TRBD2	.	TRBJ2-1